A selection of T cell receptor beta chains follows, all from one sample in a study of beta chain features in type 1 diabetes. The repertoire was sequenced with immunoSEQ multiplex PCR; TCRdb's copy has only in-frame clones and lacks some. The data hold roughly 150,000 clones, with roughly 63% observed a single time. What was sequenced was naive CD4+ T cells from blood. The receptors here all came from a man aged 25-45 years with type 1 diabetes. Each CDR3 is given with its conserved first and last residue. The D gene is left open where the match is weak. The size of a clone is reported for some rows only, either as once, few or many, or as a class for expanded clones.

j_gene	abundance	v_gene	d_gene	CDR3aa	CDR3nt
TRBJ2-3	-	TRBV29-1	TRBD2	CSVEGRAGEVQDTQYF	TGCAGCGTTGAAGGCAGGGCGGGGGAAGTTCAAGATACGCAGTATTTT
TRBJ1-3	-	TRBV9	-	CASRRDLSGNTIYF	TGTGCCAGCAGGCGAGACCTCTCTGGAAACACCATATATTTT
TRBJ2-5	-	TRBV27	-	CASSSPRRQETQYF	TGTGCCAGCTCATCCCCACGGCGGCAAGAGACCCAGTACTTC
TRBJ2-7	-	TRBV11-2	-	CASSLDRGGDEQYF	TGTGCCAGCAGCTTAGACAGGGGCGGGGACGAGCAGTACTTC
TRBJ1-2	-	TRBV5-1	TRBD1	CASSFDKQGQGHGYTF	TGCGCCAGCAGCTTCGACAAGCAGGGACAGGGACATGGCTACACCTTC
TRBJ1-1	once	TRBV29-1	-	CSGRRGTEAFF	TGCAGCGGCCGACGGGGGACTGAAGCTTTCTTT
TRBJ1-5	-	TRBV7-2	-	CASSLVGNSNQPQHF	TGTGCCAGCAGCTTAGTGGGAAATAGCAATCAGCCCCAGCATTTT
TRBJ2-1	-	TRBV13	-	CASSRDGPSYNEQFF	TGTGCCAGCAGCCGTGACGGACCCTCCTACAATGAGCAGTTCTTC
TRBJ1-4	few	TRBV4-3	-	CASSQSTWTAVNEKLFF	TGCGCCAGCAGCCAAAGTACCTGGACCGCCGTTAATGAAAAACTGTTTTTT
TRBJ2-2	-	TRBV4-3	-	CASSPRSGRENTGELFF	TGCGCCAGCAGCCCCCGAAGCGGCAGGGAGAACACCGGGGAGCTGTTTTTT
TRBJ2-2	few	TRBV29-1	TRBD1	CSVDRANTGELFF	TGCAGCGTAGACAGGGCGAACACCGGGGAGCTGTTTTTT
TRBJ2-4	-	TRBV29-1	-	CSAGIESNDIQYF	TGCAGCGCTGGGATCGAGTCAAATGACATTCAGTACTTC
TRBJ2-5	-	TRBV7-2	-	CASSVNNRVLGETQYF	TGTGCCAGCAGCGTAAACAACAGGGTTTTAGGCGAGACCCAGTACTTC
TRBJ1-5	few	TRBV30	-	CAWSVKGNQPQHF	TGTGCCTGGAGTGTAAAGGGCAATCAGCCCCAGCATTTT
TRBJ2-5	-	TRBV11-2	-	CASSLVALGQTQYF	TGTGCCAGCAGCTTAGTCGCCCTAGGACAGACCCAGTACTTC
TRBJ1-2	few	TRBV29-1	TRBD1	CSVEAVAGGRGYTF	TGCAGCGTTGAAGCGGTGGCAGGGGGCCGGGGCTACACCTTC
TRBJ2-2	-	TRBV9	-	CASSGAFGELFF	TGTGCCAGCAGCGGGGCCTTCGGGGAGCTGTTTTTT
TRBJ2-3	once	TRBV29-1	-	CSVDSRGTDTQYF	TGCAGCGTTGATTCTCGGGGCACAGATACGCAGTATTTT
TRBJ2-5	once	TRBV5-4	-	CASSLGQLQETQYF	TGTGCCAGCAGCTTGGGCCAGCTCCAAGAGACCCAGTACTTC
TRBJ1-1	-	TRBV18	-	CASSPKRVMNTEAFF	TGTGCCAGCTCACCAAAGAGGGTAATGAACACTGAAGCTTTCTTT
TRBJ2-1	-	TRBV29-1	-	CSVPKGDEQFF	TGCAGCGTGCCAAAAGGGGATGAGCAGTTCTTC
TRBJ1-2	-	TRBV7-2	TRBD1	CASSPRTGGHGYTF	TGTGCCAGCAGCCCCAGGACAGGGGGGCATGGCTACACCTTC
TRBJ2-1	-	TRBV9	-	CASSSSPTAMQFF	TGTGCCAGCAGCTCATCGCCCACGGCAATGCAGTTCTTC
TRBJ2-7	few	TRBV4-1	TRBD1	CASSQDRTGSYEQYF	TGCGCCAGCAGCCAAGATAGGACAGGGTCCTACGAGCAGTACTTC
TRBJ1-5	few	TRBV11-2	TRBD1	CASSFTGGGQPQHF	TGTGCCAGCAGCTTCACAGGGGGCGGTCAGCCCCAGCATTTT
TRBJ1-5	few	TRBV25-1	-	CASSDGRDTGGPQHF	TGTGCCAGCAGTGATGGGCGGGACACCGGAGGGCCCCAGCATTTT
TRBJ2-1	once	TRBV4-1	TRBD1	CASSHHYPGQGNEQFF	TGCGCCAGCAGCCATCATTACCCGGGACAGGGGAATGAGCAGTTCTTC
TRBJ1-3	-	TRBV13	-	CASSLSGSGNTIYF	TGTGCCAGCAGCCTCAGTGGCTCTGGAAACACCATATATTTT
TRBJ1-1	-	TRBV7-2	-	CASITSPRSTEAFF	TGTGCCAGCATCACTTCACCGAGGAGCACTGAAGCTTTCTTT